The source of this TCR beta chain is a study of blood T cell repertoires in COVID-19. The repertoire was sequenced with immunoSEQ multiplex PCR; TCRdb's copy has only in-frame clones and lacks some. The repertoire holds just over 300,000 clones, with around 92% as singletons. Patients of the Seattle cohort, enrolled during active infection, were followed longitudinally. The CDR3 loop spans 12 amino acids. Germline CDR1 KGHDR, CDR2 SFDVKD. The V end lost 4 bases, the J end lost 7 bases, and 7 bases lay between the germline ends. Input material: peripheral blood. The J gene is TRBJ2-1, the V gene TRBV24-1; D call uncertain. The source is a woman in her thirties with COVID-19, enrolled during active disease. The CDR3 DNA sequence: TGTGCCACCAGTGACCACAAGAATGAGCAGTTCTTC. Translation: CATSDHKNEQFF.